This T cell receptor beta chain originates from a study of spatial heterogeneity in lung cancer. Study as a whole: Each time, sequencing found more beta-chain sequences than alpha-chain sequences.

Every molecule of TCR cDNA had its own unique molecular identifier. TCRdb passed the 5' RACE reads through MiXCR, listing each CDR3 protein once. The profile covers some 2,000 distinct CDR3 sequences, with around 8.7% appearing a single time and roughly 19% taken by the ten largest. V was clipped by 7 bases and J by 0 bases; unmatched bases: 12. CDR3 length: 17 residues. Germline loops: CDR1 SNHLY, CDR2 FYNNEI. Sample time point: sample taken at primary tumor resection. This clonotype is deemed medium-sized. The sequencing here drew on normal lung tissue next to the tumor, taken at surgery. This clonotype was sampled from a female donor with early-stage non-small cell lung cancer. The rearrangement uses TRBV2 and TRBJ1-5; 7 bases match TRBD1. This CDR3 is CASTEGAGGYSNQPQHF. In DNA, the CDR3 is TGTGCCAGCACCGAGGGGGCAGGGGGATATAGCAATCAGCCCCAGCATTTT.